The clone carrying this T cell receptor beta chain was recorded a few times. The antigen is not known. Each CDR3 protein gets one entry after TCRdb re-called the reads with MiXCR. Found here are a few hundred thousand distinct CDR3 sequences, roughly 43% of them singletons; the top ten hold around 48%. Deletions cut 2 bases from V and 4 bases from J, with 13 bases between. CDR3 size: 15 residues. Germline assignment: CDR1 SGHVS and CDR2 FNYEAQ. This sample was included in a study of T cell repertoires in cytomegalovirus infection. Study summary: An indication of both CMV infection and matching HLA type came from public TCR beta signatures. Study conclusions and caveats: What dominated the ex vivo response were HLA-C-restricted CMV-specific TCR beta clonotypes. Summed frequency of shared TCR beta families picked out CMV carriers who also had the relevant HLA.

The J gene is TRBJ2-3, the V gene TRBV7-6; maybe TRBD1 (6 bases). Material: cultured PBMCs, obtained from culture after CMV antigen stimulation. This sequence was found in a human donor in good health (CMV status not recorded). Some clones in this sample may be carry-over from other donors' samples. The chain's CDR3 is CASSLMGQGSDTQYF. For the CDR3, the DNA is TGTGCCAGCAGCTTAATGGGGCAGGGGTCAGATACGCAGTATTTT.